One and the same sample provided the 22 T cell receptor beta chains below, sequenced in a study of blood T cell repertoires in COVID-19. The method was immunoSEQ multiplex PCR; TCRdb's version includes in-frame clones alone and lacks a portion of them. The data show 490,000 or so clones, 88% seen once. The sequencing input was PBMCs or T cells enriched from blood (not recorded which). These receptors were collected from a woman aged 55-75 years who had recovered from COVID-19.

This chain connects TRBV2 to TRBJ2-3; 7 bases match TRBD2. The CDR3 contains 14 residues. Per germline, CDR1 SNHLY and CDR2 FYNNEI. With V trimmed by 8 bases and J by 6 bases, 11 bases remained unmatched. DNA for the CDR3: TGTGCCAGCGGGGGGGTCATGAGTTTGGATACGCAGTATTTT. Protein sequence: CASGGVMSLDTQYF.

V gene TRBV27 combines with J gene TRBJ1-1; D gene ambiguous. The CDR3 spans 14 residues. Germline loops: CDR1 MNHEY, CDR2 SMNVEV (reference sequence). Between the trimmed V and J ends, which lost 4 bases and 8 bases, there was a span of 17 bases. CDR3 residues: CASSSLEKRREAFF. The CDR3 DNA is TGTGCCAGCAGTTCCTTGGAGAAAAGGAGGGAAGCTTTCTTT.

The chain's CDR3 is CASSEAEGSPLHF. The DNA for the CDR3 is TGTGCCAGCAGCGAGGCGGAGGGTTCACCCCTCCACTTT. This sequence joins TRBV2 and TRBJ1-6; D is ambiguous. There are 13 residues in the CDR3. Trimming removed 6 bases from V and 9 bases from J, with 12 bases in between. Germline loops: CDR1 SNHLY, CDR2 FYNNEI.

The chain uses TRBV5-4 and TRBJ2-1; possibly TRBD1 for D (7 bases). CDR1 is SGHNT, CDR2 YYREEE, per germline (reference sequence). The CDR3 totals 16 residues. The ends were cut back, 2 bases at V and 0 bases at J, with 12 bases in the middle. The DNA for the CDR3 is TGTGCCAGCAGCTTCAGGGGGGAGAGCTCCTACAATGAGCAGTTCTTC. Its translation: CASSFRGESSYNEQFF.

V is TRBV5-1 and J is TRBJ2-2; D is undetermined. Germline CDR1 reads SGHRS; CDR2 reads YFSETQ. This CDR3 is 14 amino acids long. Trimming removed 0 bases at V and 3 bases at J, with 6 bases between. DNA for the CDR3: TGCGCCAGCAGCTTGGCAGAGGACACCGGGGAGCTGTTTTTT. Encoded protein: CASSLAEDTGELFF.

This clone was seen more than once but under ten times. The rearrangement joins TRBV13 to TRBJ1-1; no firm D call. The germline CDR1 and CDR2 sequences are PRHDT and FYEKMQ (reference sequence). V dropped 3 bases and J dropped 6 bases, with 8 bases sitting between them. The CDR3 has 12 residues. The CDR3 sequence is CASSLIGAEAFF. The DNA for the CDR3 is TGTGCCAGCAGCTTGATCGGGGCTGAAGCTTTCTTT.

The CDR3 DNA reads TGTGCCAGCAGCCTGCGGGCGGGGGGCTCCTCAGATACGCAGTATTTT. Translating it yields CASSLRAGGSSDTQYF. The chain joins TRBV7-2 to TRBJ2-3, with TRBD2 matching over 8 bases. This CDR3 is built from 16 residues. The trim removed 5 bases at V and 4 bases at J, leaving 11 bases unmatched. CDR1 and CDR2 (germline): SGHTA, FQGNSA.

This clone turned up a few times. J is TRBJ2-1 and V is TRBV10-3; 9 bases are a match to TRBD1. CDR3 length equals 14 residues. Trimming at V came to 8 bases and at J to 5 bases, leaving 7 bases not matched to a gene. The V gene's germline CDR1 is ENHRY and CDR2 SYGVKD. CDR3 nucleotide sequence: TGTGCCATCGGGGGACAGGGAGAACACAATGAGCAGTTCTTC. It yields the protein CAIGGQGEHNEQFF.

The rearrangement joins TRBV11-2 to TRBJ2-2, with a possible D match to TRBD2 (5 bases). The V and J ends lost 3 bases and 0 bases respectively, with 5 bases between them. From germline, CDR1 is SGHAT and CDR2 FQNNGV. The CDR3 totals 14 residues. CDR3 nucleotide sequence: TGTGCCAGCAGCTTCGGGGCGAACACCGGGGAGCTGTTTTTT. It translates to CASSFGANTGELFF.

The chain links TRBV27 to TRBJ2-3; D is uncertain. The CDR3 runs 15 residues. Germline V gene lookup returns CDR1 MNHEY and CDR2 SMNVEV (reference sequence). V was pared by 2 bases and J by 1 base, with 10 bases between. CDR3 sequence: CASSLQARRTDTQYF. The CDR3, as DNA: TGTGCCAGCAGTTTACAGGCGAGACGCACAGATACGCAGTATTTT.

CDR3 coding DNA: TGTGCTAGTGGTTTGGGGACAGCCTACCCTGGGGCCAACGTCCTGACTTTC. As protein: CASGLGTAYPGANVLTF. The V and J genes are TRBV12-5 and TRBJ2-6; TRBD1 might be the D (6 bases). The germline V gene encodes CDR1 LGHNT and CDR2 FRNRAP. Trimming pared 1 base from V and 2 bases from J, leaving 12 bases between. The CDR3 is 17 amino acids.

The chain couples TRBV19 to TRBJ1-5, with a tentative D call TRBD1 (5 bases). The CDR3 is made up of 16 amino acids. The V gene lost 2 bases and the J gene lost 5 bases, with 16 bases spanning the gap. Germline CDR1 reads LNHDA; CDR2 reads SQIVND (reference sequence). CDR3 nucleotides: TGTGCCAGTAGTATATTTTTGGCAGGGTGGGATCAGCCCCAGCATTTT. It translates to CASSIFLAGWDQPQHF.

The chain combines TRBV2 with TRBJ1-2; D unclear. The V gene's germline CDR1 is SNHLY and CDR2 FYNNEI. The CDR3 has 14 residues. Trimming shortened V by 6 bases and J by 2 bases, and 13 bases separated the two germline ends. CDR3 amino acids: CASSGEARNYGYTF. In nucleotides, the CDR3 is TGTGCCAGCAGCGGAGAGGCACGGAACTATGGCTACACCTTC.

This clone came up once. The rearrangement links TRBV9 to TRBJ2-5; D unresolved. Trimming took 2 bases from V and 2 from J, leaving 10 bases between them. This CDR3 comprises 14 residues. Germline CDR1 reads SGDLS; CDR2 reads YYNGEE. The CDR3 region has the DNA TGTGCCAGCAGCGTCCGCCCCACACAAGAGACCCAGTACTTC. Residues: CASSVRPTQETQYF.

This clone showed up just a few times. The chain joins TRBV6-2 or TRBV6-3 to TRBJ2-7; 11 bases are a match to TRBD1. The CDR3 runs 14 residues. The trim removed 2 bases at V and 3 bases at J, leaving 0 bases unmatched. Germline V gene sequence: CDR1 MNHEY, CDR2 SVGEGT. The chain's CDR3 is CASSYGTGGYEQYV. Here the CDR3 DNA reads TGTGCCAGCAGTTACGGGACAGGGGGCTACGAGCAGTACGTC.

The CDR3 nucleotides are TGTGCCAGTAGTATCCCCTACGATGGCTACACCTTC. Protein: CASSIPYDGYTF. The chain couples TRBV19 to TRBJ1-2; unclear D gene. The CDR3 length is 12 residues. CDR1 is LNHDA, CDR2 SQIVND, per germline (reference sequence). The ends were cut back, 3 bases at V and 6 bases at J, with 8 bases in the middle.

The gene calls are TRBV25-1 and TRBJ1-1; D is uncertain. V shed 5 bases and J shed 4 bases, with 14 bases lying between them. The germline V gene has CDR1 MGHDK and CDR2 SYGVNS. This CDR3 comprises 14 residues. Written as DNA, the CDR3 is TGTGCCAGCAGTATGAAGGGAGGGAGCACTGAAGCTTTCTTT. Residues: CASSMKGGSTEAFF.

As for this clone: Other DNA sequences of this sample code for an identical CDR3. The V gene is TRBV24-1, the J gene TRBJ2-3, with 8 bases that match TRBD2. In germline, CDR1 is KGHDR, CDR2 SFDVKD. V lost 7 bases and J lost 4; bases outside the gene matches: 0. This CDR3 has 12 amino acids. The CDR3 sequence is CATSGGADTQYF. The CDR3 DNA reads TGTGCCACCAGCGGGGGGGCAGATACGCAGTATTTT.

V usage is TRBV6-1 and J usage is TRBJ2-6; 11 bases agree with TRBD1. Trimming at V came to 2 bases and at J to 4 bases, leaving 13 bases not matched to a gene. The length of the CDR3 is 20 residues. Germline CDR1 MNHNS, CDR2 SASEGT. The CDR3 here is CASSEYGTGGILGGANVLTF. In nucleotides, the CDR3 is TGTGCCAGCAGTGAATACGGGACAGGGGGGATCCTCGGAGGGGCCAACGTCCTGACTTTC.

The rearrangement links TRBV5-8 to TRBJ1-2; TRBD1 aligns across 7 bases. V lost 4 bases to trimming and J lost 7 bases; unmatched junction nucleotides: 4. The CDR3 length is 12 residues. Germline CDR1 and CDR2: SGHTS and YDEGEE. The CDR3 coding sequence is TGTGCCAGCAGCCGGTACAGGGGTGGCTACACCTTC. Encoded protein: CASSRYRGGYTF.

The chain links TRBV11-2 to TRBJ2-2; weak D call: TRBD1 (6 bases). Germline V gene lookup returns CDR1 SGHAT and CDR2 FQNNGV. Trimming cost V 5 bases and J 1 base, with 8 bases left between them. The CDR3 length is 14 residues. The chain's CDR3 is CASSMTGNTGELFF. The CDR3 DNA reads TGTGCCAGCAGCATGACAGGGAACACCGGGGAGCTGTTTTTT.

V usage is TRBV2 and J usage is TRBJ2-1; TRBD1 might be the D (7 bases). From germline, CDR1 is SNHLY and CDR2 FYNNEI. V was cut by 5 bases and J by 2 bases, with 16 bases left in between. CDR3 length equals 16 residues. The CDR3 DNA follows: TGTGCCAGCAGTAAGGAACAGGGGAGGACCTACAATGAGCAGTTCTTC. The encoded protein is CASSKEQGRTYNEQFF.